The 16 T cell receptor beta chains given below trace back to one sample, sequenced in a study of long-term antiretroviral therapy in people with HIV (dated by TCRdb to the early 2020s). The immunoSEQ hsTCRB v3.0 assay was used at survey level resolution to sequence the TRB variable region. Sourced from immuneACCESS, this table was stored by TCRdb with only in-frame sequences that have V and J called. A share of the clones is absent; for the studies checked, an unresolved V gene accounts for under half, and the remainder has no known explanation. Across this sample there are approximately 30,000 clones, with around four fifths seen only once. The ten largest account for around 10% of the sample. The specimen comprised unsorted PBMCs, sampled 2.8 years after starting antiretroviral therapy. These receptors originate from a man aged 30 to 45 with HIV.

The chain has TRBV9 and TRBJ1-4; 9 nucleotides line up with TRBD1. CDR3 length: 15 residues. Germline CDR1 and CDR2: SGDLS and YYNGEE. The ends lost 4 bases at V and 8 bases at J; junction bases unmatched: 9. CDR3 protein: CASSPRQGDGEKLFF. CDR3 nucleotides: TGTGCCAGCAGCCCTCGACAGGGGGATGGCGAAAAACTGTTTTTT.

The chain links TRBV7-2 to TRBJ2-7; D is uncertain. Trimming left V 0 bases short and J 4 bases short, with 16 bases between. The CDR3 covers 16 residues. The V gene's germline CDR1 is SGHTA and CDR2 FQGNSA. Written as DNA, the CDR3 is TGTGCCAGCAGCTTAGCGTTGGGCTCAGGTCCTTACGAGCAGTACTTC. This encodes CASSLALGSGPYEQYF.

The CDR3 sequence is CASSQDRVGGLEAFF. The CDR3 DNA follows: TGTGCCAGCAGCCAAGATCGTGTGGGGGGCCTTGAAGCTTTCTTT. The chain joins TRBV14 to TRBJ1-1; a possible D gene is TRBD1 (6 bases). CDR1 and CDR2 (germline): SGHDN, FVKESK. This CDR3 comprises 15 residues. The ends were cut back, 0 bases at V and 7 bases at J, with 15 bases in the middle.

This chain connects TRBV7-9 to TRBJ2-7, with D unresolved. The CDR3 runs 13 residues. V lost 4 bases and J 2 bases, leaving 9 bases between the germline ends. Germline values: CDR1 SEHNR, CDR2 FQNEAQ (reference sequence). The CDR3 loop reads CASSSSATYEQYF. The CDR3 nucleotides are TGTGCCAGCAGCTCCAGCGCAACCTACGAGCAGTACTTC.

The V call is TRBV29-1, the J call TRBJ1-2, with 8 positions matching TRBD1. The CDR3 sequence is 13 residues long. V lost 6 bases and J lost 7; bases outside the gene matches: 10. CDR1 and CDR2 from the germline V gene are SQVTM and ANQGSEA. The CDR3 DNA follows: TGCAGCGTGGACCCAGGGGGCGATGGTGGCTACACCTTC. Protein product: CSVDPGGDGGYTF.

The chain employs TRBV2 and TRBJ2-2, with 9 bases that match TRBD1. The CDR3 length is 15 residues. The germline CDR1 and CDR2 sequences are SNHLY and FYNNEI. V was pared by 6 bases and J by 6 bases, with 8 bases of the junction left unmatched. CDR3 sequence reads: CASRDPGQGAGELFF. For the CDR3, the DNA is TGTGCCAGCAGGGACCCGGGACAGGGCGCCGGGGAGCTGTTTTTT. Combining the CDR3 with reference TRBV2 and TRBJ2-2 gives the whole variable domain EPEVTQTPSHQVTQMGQEVILRCVPISNHLYFYWYRQILGQKVEFLVSFYNNEISEKSEIFDDQFSVERPDGSNFTLKIRSTKLEDSAMYFCASRDPGQGAGELFFGEGSRLTVL.

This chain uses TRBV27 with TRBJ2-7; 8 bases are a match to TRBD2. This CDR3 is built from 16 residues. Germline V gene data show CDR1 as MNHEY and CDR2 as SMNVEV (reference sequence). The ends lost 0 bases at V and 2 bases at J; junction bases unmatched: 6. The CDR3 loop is CASSLSPGGGAYEQYF. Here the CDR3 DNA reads TGTGCCAGCAGTTTATCCCCCGGGGGGGGAGCCTACGAGCAGTACTTC.

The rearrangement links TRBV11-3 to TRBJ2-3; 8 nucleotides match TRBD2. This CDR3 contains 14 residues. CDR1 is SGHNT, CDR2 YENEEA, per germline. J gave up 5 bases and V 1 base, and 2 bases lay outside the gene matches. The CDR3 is CASSLGGLEDTQYF. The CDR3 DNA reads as TGTGCCAGCAGCTTAGGGGGACTAGAAGATACGCAGTATTTT. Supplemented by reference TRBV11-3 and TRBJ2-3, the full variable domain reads EAGVVQSPRYKIIEKKQPVAFWCNPISGHNTLYWYLQNLGQGPELLIRYENEEAVDDSQLPKDRFSAERLKGVDSTLKIQPAELGDSAVYLCASSLGGLEDTQYFGPGTRLTVL.

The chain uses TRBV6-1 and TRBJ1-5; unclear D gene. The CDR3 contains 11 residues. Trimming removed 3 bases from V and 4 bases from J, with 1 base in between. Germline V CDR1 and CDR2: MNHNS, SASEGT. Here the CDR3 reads CASSENQPQHF. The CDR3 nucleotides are TGTGCCAGCAGTGAGAATCAGCCCCAGCATTTT.

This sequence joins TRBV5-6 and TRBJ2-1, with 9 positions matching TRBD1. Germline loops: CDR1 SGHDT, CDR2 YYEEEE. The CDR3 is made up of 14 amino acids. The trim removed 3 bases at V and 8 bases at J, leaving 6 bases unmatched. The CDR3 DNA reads TGTGCCAGCAGCTCAACAGGGGGCCAGGATGAGCAGTTCTTC. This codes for CASSSTGGQDEQFF.

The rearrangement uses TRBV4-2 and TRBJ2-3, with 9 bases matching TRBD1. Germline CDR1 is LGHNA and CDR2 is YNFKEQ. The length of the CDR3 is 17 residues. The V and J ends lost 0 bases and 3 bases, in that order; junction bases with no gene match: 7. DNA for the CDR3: TGTGCCAGCAGCCAAGAGGTCGGACAGGGGATGACAGATACGCAGTATTTT. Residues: CASSQEVGQGMTDTQYF.

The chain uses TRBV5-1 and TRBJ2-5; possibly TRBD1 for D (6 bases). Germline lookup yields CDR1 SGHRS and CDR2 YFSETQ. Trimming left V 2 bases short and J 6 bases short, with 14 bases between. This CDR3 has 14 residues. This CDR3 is CASSLTTGHQTQYF. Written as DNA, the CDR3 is TGCGCCAGCAGCTTAACAACGGGACATCAGACCCAGTACTTC. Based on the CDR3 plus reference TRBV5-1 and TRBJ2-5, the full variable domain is KAGVTQTPRYLIKTRGQQVTLSCSPISGHRSVSWYQQTPGQGLQFLFEYFSETQRNKGNFPGRFSGRQFSNSRSEMNVSTLELGDSALYLCASSLTTGHQTQYFGPGTRLLVL.

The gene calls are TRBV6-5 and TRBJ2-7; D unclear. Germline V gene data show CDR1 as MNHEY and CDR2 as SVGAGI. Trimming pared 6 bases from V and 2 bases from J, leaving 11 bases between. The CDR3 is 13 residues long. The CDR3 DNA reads TGTGCCAGCAGGACTGAGCGTCCCTACGAGCAGTACTTC. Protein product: CASRTERPYEQYF.

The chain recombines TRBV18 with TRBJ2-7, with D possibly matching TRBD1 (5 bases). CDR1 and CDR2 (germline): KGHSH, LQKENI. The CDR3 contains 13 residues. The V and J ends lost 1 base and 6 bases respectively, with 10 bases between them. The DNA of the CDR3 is TGTGCCAGCTCACCACAGGGGCCCTTCGAGCAGTACTTC. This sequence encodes CASSPQGPFEQYF.

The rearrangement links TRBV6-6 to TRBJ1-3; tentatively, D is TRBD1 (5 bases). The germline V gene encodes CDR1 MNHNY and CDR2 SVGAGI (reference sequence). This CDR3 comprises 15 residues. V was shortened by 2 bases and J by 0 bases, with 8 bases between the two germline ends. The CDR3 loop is CASSYDSVSGNTIYF. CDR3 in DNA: TGTGCCAGCAGTTACGACAGCGTCTCTGGAAACACCATATATTTT.

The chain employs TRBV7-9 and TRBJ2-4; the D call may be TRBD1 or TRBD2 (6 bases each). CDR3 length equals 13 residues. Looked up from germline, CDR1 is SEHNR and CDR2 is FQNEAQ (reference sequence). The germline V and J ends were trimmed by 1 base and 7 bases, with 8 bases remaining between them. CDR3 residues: CASSLGGANIQYF. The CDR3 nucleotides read TGTGCCAGCAGCTTAGGGGGGGCGAACATTCAGTACTTC.